The present TCR beta chain was sequenced within a study of blood T cell repertoires in COVID-19. Study in general: PBMCs, B-cell-depleted T cells, or T cells were the source of the cDNA or gDNA that made up the material.

Sequencing was performed with immunoSEQ multiplex PCR; in TCRdb, only in-frame clones are kept and a portion is missing. The sample holds about 240,000 clones; 75% to 85% are singletons and the top ten take around 7.2%. The sample taken for sequencing was peripheral blood. The receptor was derived from a woman over 75 with COVID-19, enrolled during active disease.

CDR3 DNA sequence: TGTGCCAGCAGTTACTCGAACCAGGGGGCAGGTGGCTACACCTTC. Protein product: CASSYSNQGAGGYTF. The genes are TRBV6-2 or TRBV6-3 and TRBJ1-2; TRBD1 aligns across 8 bases. The germline CDR1 and CDR2 sequences are MNHEY and SVGEGT. J was trimmed by 7 bases and V by 0 bases; bases with no gene match: 7. This CDR3 has 15 residues.